This is a list of T cell receptor beta chains from one sample in a study of cytomegalovirus exposure and HLA in healthy donors. TCRdb keeps only in-frame clones here, not all; method: immunoSEQ multiplex PCR. The sample lists some 140,000 clones, 86% occurring once. The sequencing input was PBMCs. The receptors here all came from a man aged 18 to 29 in good health and CMV-seropositive. CDR3s include the opening cysteine and the closing phenylalanine or tryptophan. D genes are given only for firm matches. Clone size is shown for a subset of rows, as once, few, many or a class of expanded clone.

j_call clone_size d_call v_call cdr3_aa cdr3_nt
TRBJ1-4 NA NA TRBV15 CATSPGANEKLFF TGTGCCACCAGCCCCGGGGCTAATGAAAAACTGTTTTTT
TRBJ2-1 NA NA TRBV15 CATSRDGFRSDEQFF TGTGCCACCAGCAGAGATGGTTTTCGGTCTGATGAGCAGTTCTTC
TRBJ2-7 NA NA TRBV5-5 CASSFGGRSYEQYF TGTGCCAGCAGCTTCGGGGGGCGCTCCTACGAGCAGTACTTC
TRBJ2-7 NA TRBD2 TRBV5-6 CASSLMGLAGVAYEQYF TGTGCCAGCAGCTTGATGGGACTAGCGGGAGTCGCCTACGAGCAGTACTTC
TRBJ2-5 NA TRBD1 TRBV5-1 CASSLGPSAGGQETQYF TGCGCCAGCAGCTTGGGCCCCTCGGCAGGGGGACAAGAGACCCAGTACTTC
TRBJ1-5 few TRBD1 TRBV2 CASTRQGLSNQPQHF TGTGCCAGCACAAGACAGGGACTTAGCAATCAGCCCCAGCATTTT
TRBJ2-4 NA NA TRBV29-1 CSVALGSEAKNIQYF TGCAGCGTTGCATTAGGGAGTGAGGCCAAAAACATTCAGTACTTC
TRBJ1-4 NA NA TRBV5-6 CASSLKVGAGEKLFF TGTGCCAGCAGCTTGAAGGTGGGGGCCGGTGAAAAACTGTTTTTT
TRBJ2-3 NA TRBD2 TRBV7-9 CASSFGTSGDTQYF TGTGCCAGCAGCTTTGGGACTAGCGGGGATACGCAGTATTTT
TRBJ2-7 NA TRBD1 TRBV9 CASSTRDSSNEQYF TGTGCCAGCAGCACCCGGGACAGTTCCAACGAGCAGTACTTC
TRBJ2-7 NA NA TRBV7-9 CASTWAGGEQYF TGTGCCAGCACCTGGGCCGGGGGCGAGCAGTACTTC
TRBJ1-2 few NA TRBV2 CASSRGGYTF TGTGCCAGCAGCCGCGGGGGCTACACCTTC
TRBJ2-1 NA NA TRBV19 CASRTRGNEQFF TGTGCCAGTAGGACTCGAGGGAATGAGCAGTTCTTC